Below are 32 T cell receptor beta chains sequenced from a single sample in a study of blood T cells in healthy people across ages. A second PCR, run for about 7 to 11 cycles, used a sample-barcoded 5' primer plus a J-beta primer mix. TCRdb itself ran the 5' RACE reads through MiXCR, one entry per CDR3 protein. The sample yields about 800,000 distinct CDR3 sequences, about 42% seen once. The sample taken for sequencing was blood. Receptors originate from a man aged 80 or over in good health.

This clonotype was seen only a few times. CDR3 protein: CASSLVGGGEQFF. The CDR3 DNA follows: TGTGCCAGCAGCTTAGTAGGCGGGGGTGAGCAGTTCTTC. The rearrangement joins TRBV11-2 to TRBJ2-1, with 7 bases aligning to TRBD2. Unmatched junction bases numbered 3, after V lost 1 base and J lost 9 bases. The CDR3 is made up of 13 amino acids. Germline V lookup: CDR1 SGHAT, CDR2 FQNNGV.

The chain carries TRBV30 and TRBJ1-1; D uncertain. The CDR3 length is 13 residues. V gave up 2 bases and J gave up 1 base, with 8 bases separating them. Germline values: CDR1 GTSNPN, CDR2 SVGIG (reference sequence). The CDR3 spells CAWSLHENTEAFF. CDR3 DNA sequence: TGTGCCTGGAGTCTACACGAGAACACTGAAGCTTTCTTT.

This clonotype was seen a few times. This chain uses TRBV7-9 with TRBJ2-7; D is unclear. CDR3 size: 13 residues. Germline values: CDR1 SEHNR, CDR2 FQNEAQ (reference sequence). V lost 5 bases and J 2 bases, leaving 10 bases between the germline ends. CDR3 sequence: CASSARATYEQYF. CDR3 bases: TGTGCCAGCAGCGCACGCGCAACCTACGAGCAGTACTTC.

This clonotype was observed at least ten times. This sequence joins TRBV4-2 and TRBJ2-7; TRBD2 agrees at 16 bases. This CDR3 has 20 residues. Trimming removed 3 bases from V and 0 bases from J; junction bases left unmatched: 11. The germline V gene encodes CDR1 LGHNA and CDR2 YNFKEQ. CDR3 nucleotide sequence: TGTGCCAGCAGCCAGCCACCGGGACTAGCGGGAGGGACGAGCTCCTACGAGCAGTACTTC. Its protein product is CASSQPPGLAGGTSSYEQYF.

A note on this clonotype: A much larger clone sits a single nucleotide away, making a read error possible. The chain recombines TRBV9 with TRBJ2-3; D gene uncertain. The CDR3 covers 14 residues. Germline V gives CDR1 SGDLS, CDR2 YYNGEE. DNA of the CDR3: TGTGCCAGCAGCGTAGCTTTAGCCAAAGATACGCTGTATTTT. This gives the protein CASSVALAKDTLYF.

The chain uses TRBV3-1 and TRBJ2-3; 13 bases map to TRBD2. V lost 1 base to trimming and J lost 2 bases; unmatched junction nucleotides: 6. This CDR3 spans 18 amino acids. Germline V gene lookup returns CDR1 LGHDT and CDR2 YNNKEL (reference sequence). The CDR3 sequence is CASSQVATSGRPTDTQYF. The CDR3 DNA reads as TGTGCCAGCAGCCAAGTTGCGACTAGCGGGAGGCCCACAGATACGCAGTATTTT.

The V call is TRBV2, the J call TRBJ2-1, with 7 bases lining up with TRBD2. Trimming removed 8 bases from V and 8 bases from J; junction bases left unmatched: 12. The CDR3 is made up of 14 amino acids. Per germline, CDR1 SNHLY and CDR2 FYNNEI. In DNA, the CDR3 is TGTGCCAGCGGTCGCGGGAGTACGGACTATGAGCAGTTCTTC. It yields the protein CASGRGSTDYEQFF.

This clonotype has at least ten counts. This chain uses TRBV7-9 with TRBJ2-5; D not certain. V dropped 6 bases and J dropped 5 bases, with 13 bases sitting between them. This CDR3 has 13 residues. Germline CDR1 is SEHNR and CDR2 is FQNEAQ (reference sequence). DNA for the CDR3: TGTGCCAGCAGTCGTTCCGCCCGGGAGACCCAGTACTTC. Its translation is CASSRSARETQYF. Filled out from reference TRBV7-9 and TRBJ2-5, the complete variable domain reads DTGVSQNPRHKITKRGQNVTFRCDPISEHNRLYWYRQTLGQGPEFLTYFQNEAQLEKSRLLSDRFSAERPKGSFSTLEIQRTEQGDSAMYLCASSRSARETQYFGPGTRLLVL.

The chain uses TRBV4-1 and TRBJ2-1; 8 bases align to TRBD2. The germline CDR1 and CDR2 sequences are MGHRA and YSYEKL. J was trimmed by 6 bases and V by 0 bases; bases with no gene match: 7. The CDR3 is made up of 16 amino acids. The CDR3 sequence: CASSQDFSGRFNEQFF. The CDR3, as DNA: TGCGCCAGCAGCCAAGATTTCAGCGGGAGATTCAATGAGCAGTTCTTC.

This clonotype showed up just a few times. The rearrangement joins TRBV28 to TRBJ2-3, with a tentative D call TRBD2 (5 bases). The CDR3 loop spans 16 amino acids. Germline values: CDR1 MDHEN, CDR2 SYDVKM. V gave up 6 bases and J gave up 0 bases, with 16 bases separating them. DNA of the CDR3: TGTGCCAGCAGCCCTGCTAGGACTTTGAGCACAGATACGCAGTATTTT. It is translated as CASSPARTLSTDTQYF.

The chain uses TRBV29-1 and TRBJ2-5, with 14 nucleotides matching TRBD2. Germline CDR1 reads SQVTM; CDR2 reads ANQGSEA. V shed 2 bases, J shed 11 bases, and the junction held 7 bases outside the gene matches. This CDR3 is built from 14 residues. The CDR3 coding sequence is TGCAGCGTTGAAAGGGGACTAGCGGGAGACCAGCAGTACTTC. Amino acids: CSVERGLAGDQQYF.

The sample holds a few counts of this clonotype. This chain joins TRBV7-2 and TRBJ2-3; TRBD2 matches 8 bases. Germline loops: CDR1 SGHTA, CDR2 FQGNSA. The V segment lost 5 bases and the J segment 0 bases; nucleotides outside the gene matches: 4. The CDR3 has 15 residues. CDR3 nucleotide sequence: TGTGCCAGCAGCCTGGGACTAGGGAGCACAGATACGCAGTATTTT. Translating gives CASSLGLGSTDTQYF.

The V and J genes are TRBV6-1 and TRBJ2-5, with D unclear. The V end lost 8 bases, the J end lost 2 bases, and 15 bases lay between the germline ends. This CDR3 contains 14 residues. In germline, CDR1 is MNHNS, CDR2 SASEGT. The CDR3: CASSTVYDQETQYF. DNA of the CDR3: TGTGCCAGCTCTACGGTATATGATCAAGAGACCCAGTACTTC.

The CDR3 protein is CASSHGWGFEAFF. DNA for the CDR3: TGTGCCAGCAGTCATGGTTGGGGATTCGAAGCTTTCTTT. J is TRBJ1-1 and V is TRBV27, with D unclear. There are 13 residues in the CDR3. The germline gives CDR1 MNHEY, CDR2 SMNVEV (reference sequence). V lost 5 bases to trimming and J lost 8 bases, with 15 bases between them.

This clonotype was recorded at least ten times. The chain combines TRBV2 with TRBJ1-6; tentative D call: TRBD1 (5 bases). V shed 10 bases and J shed 7 bases, with 14 bases lying between them. The germline gives CDR1 SNHLY, CDR2 FYNNEI. This CDR3 has 13 residues. The CDR3 spells CATSDSRNSPLHF. The CDR3 DNA sequence: TGTGCCACAAGCGACAGCCGAAATTCACCCCTCCACTTT.

The V and J genes are TRBV10-3 and TRBJ2-5; a possible D gene is TRBD1 (5 bases). This CDR3 is 13 amino acids long. V lost 3 bases, J lost 3 bases, and 8 bases lay in between. CDR1 and CDR2 from the germline V gene are ENHRY and SYGVKD. The CDR3 region has the DNA TGTGCCATCAGTGAATGGGGCGAAGAGACCCAGTACTTC. Its translation is CAISEWGEETQYF.

Only one count was recorded for this clonotype. This sequence joins TRBV7-2 and TRBJ2-7; D uncertain. The V gene lost 3 bases and the J gene lost 0 bases, with 6 bases spanning the gap. This CDR3 comprises 13 residues. The germline V gene has CDR1 SGHTA and CDR2 FQGNSA. In DNA form, the CDR3 reads TGTGCCAGCAGCTTCCCTCTCTCCTACGAGCAGTACTTC. It encodes CASSFPLSYEQYF.

The J gene is TRBJ2-1, the V gene TRBV10-3, with D hard to call. This CDR3 has 12 amino acids. Trimming took off 6 bases at V and 10 bases at J, with 13 bases between the two ends. Germline CDR1 ENHRY, CDR2 SYGVKD. The CDR3, as DNA: TGTGCCATCAGCATCATGATCGAGGAGCAGTTCTTC. As protein: CAISIMIEEQFF.

V is TRBV29-1 and J is TRBJ2-5; perhaps TRBD1 as D (5 bases). Between the trimmed V and J ends, which lost 2 bases and 5 bases, there was a span of 15 bases. The CDR3 is 14 residues long. CDR1 and CDR2 from the germline V gene are SQVTM and ANQGSEA. CDR3 coding DNA: TGCAGCGTTGAACCCGTCCAGGGCGGTGAGACCCAGTACTTC. It specifies CSVEPVQGGETQYF.

This clonotype was detected ten times or more. This CDR3 reads CASLRDRVTETQYF. The CDR3 DNA follows: TGTGCCAGCCTCCGGGACAGGGTGACGGAGACCCAGTACTTC. The rearrangement links TRBV12-3 or TRBV12-4 to TRBJ2-5; 9 bases align to TRBD1. This CDR3 comprises 14 residues. The V and J ends lost 8 bases and 5 bases, in that order; junction bases with no gene match: 9.

CDR3 residues: CASSSSPSAREQYF. The CDR3 nucleotides are TGTGCCAGCAGCTCCTCGCCGAGCGCGCGAGAGCAGTACTTC. The J gene is TRBJ2-4, the V gene TRBV11-3; D is undetermined. V was cut by 4 bases and J by 13 bases, with 20 bases left in between. This CDR3 region has 14 residues. Per the germline V gene, CDR1 is SGHNT and CDR2 is YENEEA.

In nucleotides, the CDR3 is TGTGCCAGCAGTTATACGGGACTAGCGGGAGGGTCGAGCAATGAGCAGTTCTTC. Residues: CASSYTGLAGGSSNEQFF. The chain uses TRBV6-5 and TRBJ2-1; 16 bases are a match to TRBD2. Per germline, CDR1 MNHEY and CDR2 SVGAGI. Trimming cost V 3 bases and J 6 bases; bases outside gene matches: 8. This CDR3 comprises 18 residues.

The chain recombines TRBV6-6 with TRBJ2-6; unclear D gene. The CDR3 is 14 residues long. The V end lost 4 bases, the J end lost 4 bases, and 8 bases lay between the germline ends. Germline CDR1 MNHNY, CDR2 SVGAGI (reference sequence). CDR3 nucleotides: TGTGCCAGCAGTTCCCCCATAGGGGCCAACGTCCTGACTTTC. It encodes CASSSPIGANVLTF.

This clonotype was observed a few times. The chain employs TRBV28 and TRBJ2-4; possibly TRBD1 for D (6 bases). V dropped 5 bases and J dropped 0 bases, with 26 bases sitting between them. Germline CDR1 and CDR2: MDHEN and SYDVKM. This CDR3 is 20 amino acids long. Written as DNA, the CDR3 is TGTGCCAGCAGTCCAAACCTCCCTAGACAGGTCGCCTTAGCCAAAAACATTCAGTACTTC. Its translation: CASSPNLPRQVALAKNIQYF.

In its sample, this clonotype was seen a few times. The gene calls are TRBV20-1 and TRBJ2-2, with D possibly matching TRBD2 (6 bases). Germline V gene sequence: CDR1 DFQATT, CDR2 SNEGSKA (reference sequence). The length of the CDR3 is 15 residues. The ends were cut back, 0 bases at V and 5 bases at J, with 13 bases in the middle. This chain's CDR3 is CSARDQRAGTGELFF. In DNA form, the CDR3 reads TGCAGTGCTAGAGATCAGAGGGCGGGAACCGGGGAGCTGTTTTTT.

The chain carries TRBV9 and TRBJ2-3; the match to TRBD2 covers 7 bases. This CDR3 is built from 16 residues. Per germline, CDR1 SGDLS and CDR2 YYNGEE. Trimming at V came to 0 bases and at J to 2 bases, leaving 6 bases not matched to a gene. DNA for the CDR3: TGTGCCAGCAGCGTAGCGGGAGGAGGGTTCACAGATACGCAGTATTTT. Protein sequence: CASSVAGGGFTDTQYF.

The genes are TRBV6-2 or TRBV6-3 and TRBJ2-1; D is ambiguous. The V end was cut by 6 bases, the J end by 9 bases, with 9 bases between. CDR1 and CDR2 from the germline V gene are MNHEY and SVGEGT. The CDR3 has 11 amino acids. CDR3 region: CASRGPREQFF. CDR3 in DNA: TGTGCCAGCAGGGGCCCTCGTGAGCAGTTCTTC.

On this clonotype itself: Being one base from a much bigger clone, this may be a read error. The chain recombines TRBV12-3 or TRBV12-4 with TRBJ2-1; 7 nucleotides match TRBD2. The CDR3 length is 14 residues. J gave up 3 bases and V 6 bases, and 5 bases lay outside the gene matches. This chain's CDR3 is CASSERDLYNEQFF. Written as DNA, the CDR3 is TGTGCCAGCAGCGAGCGGGACCTCTACAATGAGCAGTTCTTC.

V gene TRBV7-2 combines with J gene TRBJ2-7; TRBD2 matches at 9 bases. With the DNA end fitting TRBJ2-5 better, the J assignment may be wrong. Looked up from germline, CDR1 is SGHTA and CDR2 is FQGNSA. CDR3 length equals 15 residues. In DNA, the CDR3 is TGTGCCAGCAGCTTGACTAGCGGTCAGGGGGAGACCCAGTACTTC. Its protein is CASSLTSGQGETQYF.

Here the CDR3 reads CASSLRRTDTQYF. The CDR3 coding sequence is TGTGCCAGCAGTTTGAGGAGGACAGATACGCAGTATTTT. The chain couples TRBV12-3 or TRBV12-4 to TRBJ2-3, with a possible D match to TRBD2 (5 bases). With 3 bases removed from V and 3 bases from J, the gap between germline ends came to 7 bases. The CDR3 has 13 amino acids.

This clonotype was found a few times. The gene calls are TRBV9 and TRBJ2-7; unclear D gene. V lost 5 bases and J lost 6, with 15 bases in between. This CDR3 has 13 residues. Germline V lookup: CDR1 SGDLS, CDR2 YYNGEE. The CDR3 spells CASSALDWGEQYF. Written as DNA, the CDR3 is TGTGCCAGCAGTGCTCTAGATTGGGGCGAGCAGTACTTC.

With regard to this clonotype: One base away lies a much larger clone, so this may be a sequencing read error. The chain recombines TRBV20-1 with TRBJ2-5; the D gene is possibly TRBD1 (5 bases). The germline V and J ends were trimmed by 5 bases and 5 bases, with 21 bases remaining between them. Germline CDR1 reads DFQATT; CDR2 reads SNEGSKA (reference sequence). This CDR3 is built from 15 residues. CDR3 nucleotides: TGCAGTGCTGGAAGAATGGGGCAGGGCTCGGAGACCCAGTACTTC. Translating gives CSAGRMGQGSETQYF.